The 13 T cell receptor beta chains in this list originate from one sample, sequenced in a study of shared clonotypes between healthy human individuals (dated by TCRdb to 2018 to 2020). The protocol used for the library was the immunoSEQ multiplex PCR assay. TCRdb retrieved this table from immuneACCESS and kept in-frame rearrangements only. Not all clones are present; in checked studies, unresolved V genes account for under half, and no reason is known for the remainder. Counted in this sample were roughly 1,800,000 clones; about 95% of them appeared once. Together, the top ten hold roughly 1% of the sample. CD8 naive samples consisted of CD45RO-negative cells that were positively selected for CCR7, yielding a CD45RA+CCR7+ population without TemRA cells. The specimen sequenced was naive CD8+ T cells sorted from blood. Reading the label with the study, this specimen's cell subset or site is: CD45RA+CCR7+. These receptors came from a young man in good health.

This chain links TRBV7-9 with TRBJ2-1; no definite D call. The CDR3 is 18 residues long. CDR1 and CDR2 (germline): SEHNR, FQNEAQ (reference sequence). Trimming left V 1 base short and J 9 bases short, with 25 bases between. The DNA for the CDR3 is TGTGCCAGCAGCTTAGTCGTGATGGAGCCGATTCGTGGCGCTGAGCAGTTCTTC. Its translation: CASSLVVMEPIRGAEQFF.

The rearrangement uses TRBV4-1 and TRBJ2-7; the match to TRBD1 covers 8 bases. V lost 0 bases, J lost 1 base, and 8 bases stayed unmatched. The CDR3 covers 17 residues. The germline V gene encodes CDR1 MGHRA and CDR2 YSYEKL. CDR3 amino acids: CASSQDTQDRASYEQYF. DNA for the CDR3: TGCGCCAGCAGCCAAGATACACAGGACAGGGCTTCCTACGAGCAGTACTTC.

This chain connects TRBV7-8 to TRBJ2-1, with a tentative D call TRBD1 (5 bases). With 2 bases removed from V and 9 bases from J, the gap between germline ends came to 11 bases. Germline V gives CDR1 SGHVS, CDR2 FQNEAQ. The CDR3 runs to 13 residues. This CDR3 reads CASSLFREGEQFF. In DNA form, the CDR3 reads TGTGCCAGCAGCTTATTCAGGGAAGGTGAGCAGTTCTTC.

In the case of this clone: Distinct nucleotide sequences in the sample also encode this CDR3. This chain joins TRBV7-9 and TRBJ2-1; D is undetermined. Germline V lookup: CDR1 SEHNR, CDR2 FQNEAQ (reference sequence). The CDR3 covers 12 residues. With 6 bases removed from V and 7 bases from J, the gap between germline ends came to 10 bases. The CDR3: CASSSTGNEQFF. The CDR3 DNA is TGTGCCAGCAGTTCCACTGGGAATGAGCAGTTCTTC.

V is TRBV21-1 and J is TRBJ2-3; TRBD2 is the table's D call and was not checked against the DNA. TRBV21-1 represents a pseudogene. The CDR3 runs 15 residues. The CDR3 coding sequence is TGTGCCAGCAGCAAAGGACTAGCGGGAGTGTATACGCAGTATTTT. It translates to CASSKGLAGVYTQYF.

The CDR3 region has the DNA TGTGCCAGCAGTTGGAGGAAGAACCTATACTTC. It encodes CASSWRKNLYF. The V gene is TRBV27, the J gene TRBJ2-5; possible D gene TRBD2, 5 bases. The germline V gene has CDR1 MNHEY and CDR2 SMNVEV (reference sequence). This CDR3 has 11 amino acids. The V end lost 4 bases, the J end lost 14 bases, and 14 bases lay between the germline ends.

This clone was detected a few times. This CDR3 is also generated by other DNA sequences in the sample. This sequence joins TRBV5-1 and TRBJ2-7; possibly TRBD1 for D (6 bases). In germline, CDR1 is SGHRS, CDR2 YFSETQ. V was shortened by 0 bases and J by 3 bases, with 7 bases between the two germline ends. This CDR3 contains 13 residues. This CDR3 is CASSLGTDYEQYF. The CDR3 bases are TGCGCCAGCAGCTTGGGGACAGACTACGAGCAGTACTTC.

This clone occurred once. The chain has TRBV7-2 and TRBJ2-7; D gene unclear. Trimming cost V 4 bases and J 2 bases, with 18 bases left between them. The CDR3 loop spans 16 amino acids. Germline V gives CDR1 SGHTA, CDR2 FQGNSA. The chain's CDR3 is CASSWQSTPQAYEQYF. The CDR3 DNA reads as TGTGCCAGCAGCTGGCAATCGACGCCTCAGGCCTACGAGCAGTACTTC.

The chain has TRBV9 and TRBJ2-3; D possibly corresponds to TRBD2 (5 bases). V was clipped by 0 bases and J by 2 bases, with 10 bases between them. CDR1 and CDR2 from the germline V gene are SGDLS and YYNGEE. The CDR3 extends over 15 amino acids. The CDR3 spells CASSVEDSVTDTQYF. The CDR3 DNA reads TGTGCCAGCAGCGTAGAGGACTCAGTCACAGATACGCAGTATTTT.

The V call is TRBV29-1, the J call TRBJ2-2; D uncertain. V lost 6 bases to trimming and J lost 7 bases, with 9 bases between them. The CDR3 runs to 11 residues. Germline V gives CDR1 SQVTM, CDR2 ANQGSEA. Written as DNA, the CDR3 is TGCAGCGTGGCCCCAGTCGGGGAGCTGTTTTTT. This translates into CSVAPVGELFF.

The CDR3 reads CASSSGLAEYNEQFF. CDR3 in DNA: TGTGCCAGCAGCTCGGGACTAGCGGAATACAATGAGCAGTTCTTC. The V and J genes are TRBV7-2 and TRBJ2-1, with TRBD2 matching over 11 bases. The germline V gene encodes CDR1 SGHTA and CDR2 FQGNSA. The CDR3 runs to 15 residues. The trim removed 4 bases at V and 4 bases at J, leaving 3 bases unmatched.

This sequence joins TRBV27 and TRBJ2-3; weak D call: TRBD2 (6 bases). The V gene's germline CDR1 is MNHEY and CDR2 SMNVEV (reference sequence). The V end was cut by 2 bases, the J end by 7 bases, with 16 bases between. The CDR3 spans 15 residues. The CDR3 region has the DNA TGTGCCAGCAGTTTAGTACTAGCCGATAGGAATACGCAGTATTTT. Translating it yields CASSLVLADRNTQYF.

The rearrangement joins TRBV10-2 to TRBJ2-1; the D gene is possibly TRBD2 (6 bases). Deletions cut 4 bases from V and 5 bases from J, with 12 bases between. The CDR3 runs 14 residues. CDR1 and CDR2 (germline): WSHSY, SAAADI. This CDR3 is CASSAAGSHNEQFF. The CDR3 DNA is TGCGCCAGCAGTGCGGCGGGATCACACAATGAGCAGTTCTTC.